These 2 T cell receptor beta chains came from one sample sequenced in a study of cytomegalovirus exposure and HLA in healthy donors (dated by TCRdb to about 2017). The library was generated by the immunoSEQ multiplex PCR assay. For the multiplex PCR, a mixture combining 60 forward primers for TCR Vbeta segments and 13 reverse primers for TCR Jbeta segments was used. What TCRdb holds here is the immuneACCESS table cut down to in-frame rearrangements. Part of the clones is not present; checked against another copy, under half of the missing clones reflect an unresolved V gene, and the others are unexplained. The sample profile shows more than 95,000 clones; roughly 79% of them were found once. The ten biggest clones cover roughly 14% of the sample. The sequencing sample was made of PBMCs. These receptors originate from a woman in her seventies in good health and CMV-seropositive.

The V gene is TRBV19, the J gene TRBJ2-2; TRBD1 aligns across 8 bases. The junction had 3 bases not matched to a gene; V was cut back by 6 bases and J by 0 bases. CDR1 is LNHDA, CDR2 SQIVND, per germline (reference sequence). The CDR3 extends over 15 amino acids. The CDR3 is CASRPTGANTGELFF. CDR3 nucleotides: TGTGCCAGTAGGCCGACAGGGGCGAACACCGGGGAGCTGTTTTTT. Full variable domain (remainder filled in from reference TRBV19 and TRBJ2-2): DGGITQSPKYLFRKEGQNVTLSCEQNLNHDAMYWYRQDPGQGLRLIYYSQIVNDFQKGDIAEGYSVSREKKESFPLTVTSAQKNPTAFYLCASRPTGANTGELFFGEGSRLTVL.

This clone was observed a few times. V is TRBV27 and J is TRBJ2-5; D not certain. V shed 2 bases and J shed 1 base, with 8 bases lying between them. This CDR3 contains 14 residues. From germline, CDR1 is MNHEY and CDR2 SMNVEV (reference sequence). The CDR3 DNA reads TGTGCCAGCAGTTTAAGAGGTCTCCAAGAGACCCAGTACTTC. It codes for CASSLRGLQETQYF.